This TCR beta chain is drawn from a study of T cell repertoires in cytomegalovirus infection. As for the study in general: In public TCR beta signatures, there were indications of both CMV infection and matching HLA type.

Each CDR3 protein is one row after TCRdb ran MiXCR on the reads. The table records some 150,000 distinct CDR3 sequences, approximately 5.9% of them present only once. This clonotype was seen repeatedly, ten times or more. The antigen is unknown. Study findings and constraints: Cumulative frequency (of public TCR beta family members) identified carriers of CMV plus the relevant HLA. In two of eight donors, the top clonotype was HLA-C-restricted CMV-specific.

The source of this sequence is a human donor in good health (CMV status not recorded). Some clones in this sample may be carry-over from other donors' samples. Sequencing was carried out using PBMCs.

Here the CDR3 DNA reads TGTGCCAGCAGCAATGGACTAGCGGGGGAGACGAGCTCCTACAATGAGCAGTTCTTC. It specifies CASSNGLAGETSSYNEQFF. The V and J genes are TRBV7-3 and TRBJ2-1; 13 bases match TRBD2. The CDR3 length is 19 residues. Germline V gene data show CDR1 as SGHTA and CDR2 as FQGTGA. V lost 5 bases to trimming and J lost 0 bases; unmatched junction nucleotides: 10.